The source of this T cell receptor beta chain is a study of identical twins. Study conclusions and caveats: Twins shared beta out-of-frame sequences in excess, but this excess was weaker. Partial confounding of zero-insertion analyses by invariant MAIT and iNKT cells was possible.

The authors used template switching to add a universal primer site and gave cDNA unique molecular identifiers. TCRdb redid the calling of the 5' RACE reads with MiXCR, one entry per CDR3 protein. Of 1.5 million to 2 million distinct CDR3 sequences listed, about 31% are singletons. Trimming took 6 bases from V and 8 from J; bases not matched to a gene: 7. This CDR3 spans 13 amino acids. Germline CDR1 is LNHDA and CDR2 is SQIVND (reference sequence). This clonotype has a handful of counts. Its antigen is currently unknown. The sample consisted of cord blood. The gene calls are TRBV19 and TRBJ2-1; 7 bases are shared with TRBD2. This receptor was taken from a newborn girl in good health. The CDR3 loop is CASRSTGGYEQFF. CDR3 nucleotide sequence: TGTGCCAGTAGGTCCACGGGGGGTTATGAGCAGTTCTTC.